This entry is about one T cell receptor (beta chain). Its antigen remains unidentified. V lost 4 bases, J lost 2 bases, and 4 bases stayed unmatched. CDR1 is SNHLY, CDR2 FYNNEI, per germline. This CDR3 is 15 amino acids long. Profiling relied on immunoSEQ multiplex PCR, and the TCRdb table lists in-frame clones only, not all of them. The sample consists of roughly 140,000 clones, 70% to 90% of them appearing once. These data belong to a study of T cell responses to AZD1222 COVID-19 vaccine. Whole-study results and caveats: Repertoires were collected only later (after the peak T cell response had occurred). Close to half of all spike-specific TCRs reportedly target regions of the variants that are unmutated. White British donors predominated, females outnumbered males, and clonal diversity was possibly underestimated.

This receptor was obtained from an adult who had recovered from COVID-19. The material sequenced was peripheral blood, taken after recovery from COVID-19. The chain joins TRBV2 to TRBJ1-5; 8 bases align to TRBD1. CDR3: CASSAGGSGNQPQHF. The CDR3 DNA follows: TGTGCCAGCAGTGCAGGGGGCTCGGGCAATCAGCCCCAGCATTTT.